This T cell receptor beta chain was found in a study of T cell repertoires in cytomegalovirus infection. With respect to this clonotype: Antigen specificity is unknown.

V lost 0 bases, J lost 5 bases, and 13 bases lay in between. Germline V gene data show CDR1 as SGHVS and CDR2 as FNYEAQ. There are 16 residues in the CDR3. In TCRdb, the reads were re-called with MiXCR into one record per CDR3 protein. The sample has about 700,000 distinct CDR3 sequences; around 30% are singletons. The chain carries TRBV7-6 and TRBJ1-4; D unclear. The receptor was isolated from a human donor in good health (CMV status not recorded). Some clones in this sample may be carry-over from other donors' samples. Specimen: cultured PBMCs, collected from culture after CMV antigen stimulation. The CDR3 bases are TGTGCCAGCAGCTTAGCCCCGAGCGGGTGGAATGAAAAACTGTTTTTT. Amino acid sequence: CASSLAPSGWNEKLFF.